This TCR beta chain was observed in a study of T cells in localized non-small cell lung cancer. Repertoires were generated with immunoSEQ multiplex PCR, while TCRdb's copy carries only in-frame clones and drops some. The sample lists roughly 16,000 clones, approximately 85% seen once, with approximately 24% in the top ten. In this sample, this clone is medium-sized. Germline lookup yields CDR1 MRHNA and CDR2 SNTAGT. There are 14 residues in the CDR3. With 6 bases removed from V and 6 bases from J, the gap between germline ends came to 17 bases. The sequence came from a female donor older than 55 with stage I squamous cell lung carcinoma. The sequenced sample was peripheral blood, obtained before any cancer treatment. The genes are TRBV6-4 and TRBJ1-2; no reliable D call. The CDR3 is CASSHTGSGDGYTF. The DNA for the CDR3 is TGTGCCAGCAGCCACACGGGCAGCGGGGATGGCTACACCTTC.